This T cell receptor (beta chain) was profiled in a study of T cell responses to AZD1222 COVID-19 vaccine. Whole-study results and caveats: Nearly half of spike-specific TCRs reportedly target variant regions that are unmutated in the B.1.351 and B.1.1.7 variants.

Assay: immunoSEQ multiplex PCR; the TCRdb copy retains only in-frame clones and omits some. Seen here are about 130,000 clones, 75% to 85% observed once, and the top ten hold 7.9%. Concerning this clone: Its antigen is unidentified.

V was shortened by 6 bases and J by 6 bases, with 6 bases between the two germline ends. The germline V gene encodes CDR1 LNHDA and CDR2 SQIVND (reference sequence). The CDR3 loop spans 12 amino acids. Here the sequenced sample was peripheral blood, taken 28 days after the second dose of the MenACWY control vaccine. The V call is TRBV19, the J call TRBJ1-6; maybe TRBD1 (5 bases). The TCR originated in an adult who received the MenACWY meningococcal vaccine as a control. In DNA, the CDR3 is TGTGCCAGTAGGGGGGTTAATTCACCCCTCCACTTT. This sequence encodes CASRGVNSPLHF.